Following are 5 T cell receptor beta chains from one sample sequenced in a study of blood T cells in healthy people across ages. Combining a sample-barcoded 5' primer with a J-beta primer mix, a second PCR ran for 7 to 11 cycles. MiXCR, run by TCRdb on the 5' RACE reads, gives a single entry per CDR3 protein. The table includes about 1,600,000 distinct CDR3 sequences, around 42% detected once. Sequencing was carried out using blood. The receptors were gathered from a woman aged 18 to 35 in good health.

The chain joins TRBV5-1 to TRBJ2-2; TRBD2 agrees at 9 bases. This CDR3 comprises 17 residues. Per germline, CDR1 SGHRS and CDR2 YFSETQ. Trimming took 0 bases from V and 1 from J; bases not matched to a gene: 4. The DNA of the CDR3 is TGCGCCAGCAGCTTGGTTACAGCGGGAGGGAACACCGGGGAGCTGTTTTTT. It yields the protein CASSLVTAGGNTGELFF.

This clonotype was counted at least ten times. The V and J genes are TRBV29-1 and TRBJ2-6; D possibly corresponds to TRBD1 (7 bases). The germline CDR1 and CDR2 sequences are SQVTM and ANQGSEA. Trimming left V 2 bases short and J 2 bases short, with 16 bases between. The length of the CDR3 is 17 residues. CDR3 protein: CSVEMNAGGTGANVLTF. The DNA of the CDR3 is TGCAGCGTTGAAATGAACGCAGGGGGGACTGGGGCCAACGTCCTGACTTTC.

This chain connects TRBV6-6 to TRBJ1-1; 7 positions match TRBD1. V shed 4 bases and J 0 bases; nucleotides not matched to a gene: 5. Germline lookup yields CDR1 MNHNY and CDR2 SVGAGI (reference sequence). The CDR3 is 15 amino acids. CDR3 coding DNA: TGTGCCAGCAGTTCCTGGGACAGCCTGAACACTGAAGCTTTCTTT. It is translated as CASSSWDSLNTEAFF.

V is TRBV6-1 and J is TRBJ2-4; the match to TRBD2 covers 10 bases. J gave up 15 bases and V 5 bases, and 13 bases lay outside the gene matches. The CDR3 covers 14 residues. The germline V gene has CDR1 MNHNS and CDR2 SASEGT. The chain's CDR3 is CASSSGTSVKTLYF. DNA of the CDR3: TGTGCCAGCAGTTCCGGGACTAGCGTTAAGACCCTGTACTTC.

The chain recombines TRBV12-5 with TRBJ2-5, with D possibly being TRBD2 (5 bases). Germline assignment: CDR1 LGHNT and CDR2 FRNRAP. V dropped 5 bases and J dropped 5 bases, with 12 bases sitting between them. CDR3 length: 13 amino acids. CDR3 in amino acids: CASGDTSGETQYF. Written as DNA, the CDR3 is TGTGCTAGTGGTGACACTAGTGGGGAGACCCAGTACTTC.